These 3 T cell receptor beta chains were sequenced from one sample in a study of T cell responses to AZD1222 COVID-19 vaccine. Libraries were prepared by immunoSEQ multiplex PCR; TCRdb keeps only in-frame clonotypes and omits some of them. The sample has about 160,000 clones, approximately 90% seen once. Sequencing was performed on peripheral blood, taken on day 0 of AZD1222 vaccination. Every receptor here comes from an adult in good health.

This chain links TRBV9 with TRBJ2-2; no definite D call. This CDR3 spans 12 amino acids. Germline CDR1 and CDR2: SGDLS and YYNGEE. V gave up 0 bases and J gave up 7 bases, with 4 bases separating them. DNA of the CDR3: TGTGCCAGCAGCGTAGGTGGCGGGGAGCTGTTTTTT. Translating it yields CASSVGGGELFF. Full variable domain (outside the CDR3, taken from reference TRBV9 and TRBJ2-2): DSGVTQTPKHLITATGQRVTLRCSPRSGDLSVYWYQQSLDQGLQFLIQYYNGEERAKGNILERFSAQQFPDLHSELNLSSLELGDSALYFCASSVGGGELFFGEGSRLTVL.

This chain links TRBV2 with TRBJ1-6; the D is unclear. Germline CDR1 SNHLY, CDR2 FYNNEI. This CDR3 contains 14 residues. V lost 5 bases to trimming and J lost 2 bases, with 7 bases between them. The CDR3 sequence is CASSPGTYNSPLHF. In nucleotides, the CDR3 is TGTGCCAGCAGTCCCGGCACCTATAATTCACCCCTCCACTTT.

This chain connects TRBV29-1 to TRBJ2-1; TRBD2 matches 8 bases. The CDR3 length is 13 residues. Trimming at V came to 4 bases and at J to 8 bases, leaving 7 bases not matched to a gene. In germline, CDR1 is SQVTM, CDR2 ANQGSEA. CDR3 nucleotides: TGCAGCGTTGCCGGGAGGGCCCTCCATGAGCAGTTCTTC. As protein: CSVAGRALHEQFF.